Presented here are 28 T cell receptor beta chains from one specimen sequenced in a study of blood T cell repertoires in COVID-19. Only in-frame clones appear in the TCRdb table, and some are missing; sequencing was by immunoSEQ multiplex PCR. The sample contains roughly 52,000 clones, approximately 83% of which appear only once. The sequenced sample was peripheral blood. The receptor set was obtained from a man older than 75 with COVID-19, enrolled during active disease.

V is TRBV7-9 and J is TRBJ2-1; 8 positions agree with TRBD2. The V gene's germline CDR1 is SEHNR and CDR2 FQNEAQ (reference sequence). The CDR3 extends over 19 amino acids. V dropped 5 bases and J dropped 0; count of bases not matched to a gene: 15. CDR3 residues: CASSLRPKTSENSYNEQFF. The CDR3 DNA follows: TGTGCCAGCAGCCTCCGACCTAAGACTAGCGAGAACTCCTACAATGAGCAGTTCTTC.

The chain uses TRBV25-1 and TRBJ2-3; D unresolved. Germline V lookup: CDR1 MGHDK, CDR2 SYGVNS. The CDR3 spans 14 residues. V was trimmed by 2 bases and J by 4 bases, leaving 10 bases between them. CDR3 nucleotides: TGTGCCAGCAGTGAAGGTCGGGTCGCAGATACGCAGTATTTT. As protein: CASSEGRVADTQYF. Drawing the rest from reference TRBV25-1 and TRBJ2-3, the complete variable domain is EADIYQTPRYLVIGTGKKITLECSQTMGHDKMYWYQQDPGMELHLIHYSYGVNSTEKGDLSSESTVSRIRTEHFPLTLESARPSHTSQYLCASSEGRVADTQYFGPGTRLTVL.

The chain has TRBV10-3 and TRBJ1-1, with D possibly matching TRBD1 (5 bases). CDR1 is ENHRY and CDR2 is SYGVKD in the germline V gene. V lost 3 bases, J lost 3 bases, and 20 bases lay in between. This CDR3 is built from 17 residues. The CDR3, as DNA: TGTGCCATCAGTGACCCTACAGGAAGAAGGGAAGACACTGAAGCTTTCTTT. It codes for CAISDPTGRREDTEAFF.

This sequence joins TRBV5-1 and TRBJ1-2, with 9 bases lining up with TRBD1. J was trimmed by 8 bases and V by 4 bases; bases with no gene match: 15. CDR1 is SGHRS and CDR2 is YFSETQ in the germline V gene. This CDR3 spans 16 amino acids. CDR3 sequence: CASSGGTGSMVSGYTF. The DNA for the CDR3 is TGCGCCAGCAGCGGCGGGACAGGGAGTATGGTGAGCGGCTACACCTTC.

The chain has TRBV7-6 and TRBJ2-7; 10 nucleotides agree with TRBD2. From germline, CDR1 is SGHVS and CDR2 FNYEAQ. The CDR3 has 19 amino acids. V trimming: 2 bases; J trimming: 2 bases; junction bases outside the gene matches: 15. The CDR3 spells CASSLRGAASGGEAYEQYF. The CDR3, as DNA: TGTGCCAGCAGCTTACGCGGGGCGGCTAGCGGGGGTGAAGCCTACGAGCAGTACTTC. The entire variable domain, with the rest obtained from reference TRBV7-6 and TRBJ2-7, is as follows: GAGVSQSPRYKVTKRGQDVALRCDPISGHVSLYWYRQALGQGPEFLTYFNYEAQQDKSGLPNDRFSAERPEGSISTLTIQRTEQRDSAMYRCASSLRGAASGGEAYEQYFGPGTRLTVT.

The table lists this clone with a few counts. J is TRBJ2-1 and V is TRBV4-1; 10 bases align to TRBD2. The CDR3 runs to 16 residues. Germline V gives CDR1 MGHRA, CDR2 YSYEKL. After removal of 5 bases from V and 2 bases from J, the junction contained 6 bases not matched to a gene. CDR3 nucleotide sequence: TGCGCCAGCAGCGGCAGAGCGGGAGGGGCCTACAATGAGCAGTTCTTC. As protein: CASSGRAGGAYNEQFF.

The rearrangement links TRBV7-8 to TRBJ2-1; TRBD2 matches at 7 bases. V lost 1 base, J lost 4 bases, and 4 bases stayed unmatched. This CDR3 is 15 amino acids long. CDR1 is SGHVS and CDR2 is FQNEAQ in the germline V gene. The DNA of the CDR3 is TGTGCCAGCAGCTTAGAGCTAGCGGCTTACAATGAGCAGTTCTTC. This translates into CASSLELAAYNEQFF.

This clone is a singleton in its sample. The chain links TRBV5-1 to TRBJ1-2; the match to TRBD1 covers 7 bases. The CDR3 sequence is 14 residues long. Germline loops: CDR1 SGHRS, CDR2 YFSETQ. The junction had 4 bases not matched to a gene; V was cut back by 0 bases and J by 5 bases. The CDR3 region has the DNA TGCGCCAGCAGCTTGGCCGGGACAGATTATGGCTACACCTTC. Its protein is CASSLAGTDYGYTF.

The V and J genes are TRBV2 and TRBJ1-5; 8 positions match TRBD1. Germline loops: CDR1 SNHLY, CDR2 FYNNEI. With V trimmed by 6 bases and J by 9 bases, 13 bases remained unmatched. The CDR3 spans 15 residues. DNA of the CDR3: TGTGCCAGCAGACCCCAACAGGGGGGCGGATTGCCCCAGCATTTT. It yields the protein CASRPQQGGGLPQHF.

Remarks on this clone: An end of the junction differs from the germline gene, which may be a read error. The CDR3 protein is CAGSPTGRAVYNSPLHF. The CDR3 coding sequence is TGTGCCGGCAGCCCCACTGGGCGGGCAGTTTATAATTCACCCCTCCACTTT. The chain has TRBV7-3 and TRBJ1-6, with D unresolved. The CDR3 has 17 residues. CDR1 is SGHTA, CDR2 FQGTGA, per germline.

The V and J genes are TRBV14 and TRBJ1-1; maybe TRBD1 (5 bases). This CDR3 comprises 13 residues. V gave up 4 bases and J gave up 9 bases, with 15 bases separating them. Germline V lookup: CDR1 SGHDN, CDR2 FVKESK. The CDR3 loop is CASSLGLDMQAFF. CDR3 coding DNA: TGTGCCAGCAGCCTCGGTTTGGACATGCAAGCTTTCTTT.

The rearrangement links TRBV5-7 to TRBJ2-1; 7 bases agree with TRBD1. TRBV5-7 is noted as an ORF with a role that remains uncertain. The CDR3 loop spans 17 amino acids. The ends lost 0 bases at V and 4 bases at J; junction bases unmatched: 10. CDR3 region: CASSLAFRTGLYNEQFF. The DNA for the CDR3 is TGTGCCAGCAGCTTGGCGTTTAGGACAGGATTGTACAATGAGCAGTTCTTC.

The rearrangement links TRBV7-2 to TRBJ2-3; D gene ambiguous. From germline, CDR1 is SGHTA and CDR2 FQGNSA. Trimming stripped 6 bases from V and 6 bases from J, with 10 bases between. The CDR3 length is 12 residues. CDR3 protein: CASSYVRDTQYF. CDR3 coding DNA: TGTGCCAGCAGTTACGTCCGGGATACGCAGTATTTT. Complete variable domain (other parts from reference TRBV7-2 and TRBJ2-3): GAGVSQSPSNKVTEKGKDVELRCDPISGHTALYWYRQSLGQGLEFLIYFQGNSAPDKSGLPSDRFSAERTGGSVSTLTIQRTQQEDSAVYLCASSYVRDTQYFGPGTRLTVL.

The rearrangement links TRBV10-3 to TRBJ2-3; possible D gene TRBD2, 5 bases. Germline V gives CDR1 ENHRY, CDR2 SYGVKD. The CDR3 consists of 14 residues. Between the trimmed V and J ends, which lost 2 bases and 0 bases, there was a span of 6 bases. CDR3 region: CAISETGSTDTQYF. The CDR3 DNA is TGTGCCATCAGTGAGACGGGGAGCACAGATACGCAGTATTTT.

The chain recombines TRBV18 with TRBJ2-5, with 10 bases that match TRBD2. The CDR3 length is 15 residues. V shed 5 bases, J shed 5 bases, and the junction held 8 bases outside the gene matches. The germline CDR1 and CDR2 sequences are KGHSH and LQKENI. The CDR3 sequence is CASSATSGEWETQYF. For the CDR3, the DNA is TGTGCCAGCTCAGCCACTAGCGGGGAGTGGGAGACCCAGTACTTC. Based on the CDR3 plus reference TRBV18 and TRBJ2-5, the full variable domain is NAGVMQNPRHLVRRRGQEARLRCSPMKGHSHVYWYRQLPEEGLKFMVYLQKENIIDESGMPKERFSAEFPKEGPSILRIQQVVRGDSAAYFCASSATSGEWETQYFGPGTRLLVL.

This clone was seen once. This sequence joins TRBV30 and TRBJ2-5; TRBD2 might be the D (6 bases). Germline V gene lookup returns CDR1 GTSNPN and CDR2 SVGIG (reference sequence). The CDR3 sequence is 10 residues long. Trimming took 8 bases from V and 5 from J, leaving 9 bases between them. The CDR3, as DNA: TGTGCCGGAGGGTTGGAGACCCAGTACTTC. Amino acid sequence: CAGGLETQYF.

This chain links TRBV7-2 with TRBJ2-5; 12 nucleotides line up with TRBD2. With 4 bases clipped from V and 5 bases from J, the junction kept 8 bases outside the gene matches. The CDR3 consists of 16 residues. Germline V gene data show CDR1 as SGHTA and CDR2 as FQGNSA. The DNA of the CDR3 is TGTGCCAGCAGCTCCACTAGCGGGGGGCAAGGGGAGACCCAGTACTTC. It codes for CASSSTSGGQGETQYF.

The chain couples TRBV2 to TRBJ1-5; tentatively, D is TRBD1 (6 bases). CDR1 and CDR2 (germline): SNHLY, FYNNEI. V was pared by 6 bases and J by 15 bases, with 15 bases between. The length of the CDR3 is 11 residues. The CDR3 DNA reads TGTGCCAGCAGCCCTGGACAGCTGAGGCATTTT. This translates into CASSPGQLRHF.

Only a few counts were recorded for this clone. The CDR3 DNA reads TGTGCCAGCAGTTACGGCAGACAAACTGAAGCTTTCTTT. Its translation: CASSYGRQTEAFF. The V and J genes are TRBV6-2 or TRBV6-3 and TRBJ1-1; no firm D call. This CDR3 is built from 13 residues. The V gene lost 2 bases and the J gene lost 5 bases, with 9 bases spanning the gap. Germline CDR1 reads MNHEY; CDR2 reads SVGEGT.

The V and J genes are TRBV6-6 and TRBJ1-1; the D is unclear. The CDR3 is 15 residues long. V lost 2 bases and J 4 bases, leaving 14 bases between the germline ends. The V gene's germline CDR1 is MNHNY and CDR2 SVGAGI (reference sequence). The DNA of the CDR3 is TGTGCCAGCAGTTACGACCCCGGAGGGCCCACTGAAGCTTTCTTT. Translating it yields CASSYDPGGPTEAFF.

V is TRBV9 and J is TRBJ1-1; TRBD1 agrees at 12 bases. Losses at the gene ends were 1 base for V and 2 bases for J; bases not matched to a gene: 3. Per germline, CDR1 SGDLS and CDR2 YYNGEE. This CDR3 has 16 residues. This CDR3 reads CASSVSGQGANTEAFF. CDR3 sequence (DNA): TGTGCCAGCAGCGTATCGGGACAGGGGGCAAACACTGAAGCTTTCTTT.

J is TRBJ2-7 and V is TRBV5-1, with 7 bases fitting TRBD2. CDR1 and CDR2 (germline): SGHRS, YFSETQ. V lost 4 bases to trimming and J lost 4 bases; unmatched junction nucleotides: 5. The CDR3 has 13 amino acids. The CDR3 here is CASSHGGRYEQYF. The CDR3 region has the DNA TGCGCCAGCAGCCACGGGGGGAGGTACGAGCAGTACTTC.

The chain employs TRBV6-6 and TRBJ2-1; 7 nucleotides match TRBD2. Losses at the gene ends were 0 bases for V and 4 bases for J; bases not matched to a gene: 6. Germline V gene sequence: CDR1 MNHNY, CDR2 SVGAGI (reference sequence). There are 16 residues in the CDR3. CDR3 residues: CASSYSGGEGYNEQFF. The CDR3 DNA is TGTGCCAGCAGTTACTCTGGCGGGGAGGGATACAATGAGCAGTTCTTC.

The J gene is TRBJ2-5, the V gene TRBV9; 7 bases are a match to TRBD2. CDR3 length: 16 residues. The germline CDR1 and CDR2 sequences are SGDLS and YYNGEE. V gave up 2 bases and J gave up 0 bases; unmatched junction bases: 7. CDR3: CASSVQSGAYQETQYF. The CDR3 nucleotides read TGTGCCAGCAGCGTTCAAAGCGGGGCGTACCAAGAGACCCAGTACTTC.

The V gene is TRBV4-3, the J gene TRBJ2-3, with 8 bases lining up with TRBD2. In germline, CDR1 is LGHNA, CDR2 YSLEER. This CDR3 is built from 16 residues. Germline trimming cut 2 bases from V and 1 base from J; bases unmatched to any gene: 5. This CDR3 is CASSQPRGGGTDTQYF. Here the CDR3 DNA reads TGCGCCAGCAGCCAACCCCGGGGGGGCGGCACAGATACGCAGTATTTT.

The chain carries TRBV12-1 and TRBJ1-6. TRBV12-1 is a documented pseudogene. This CDR3 region has 18 residues. The CDR3 spells CASSFAQRLSSYNSPLHF. In nucleotides, the CDR3 is TGTGCCAGCAGCTTTGCCCAGCGGCTCAGCTCCTATAATTCACCCCTCCACTTT.

The chain recombines TRBV4-1 with TRBJ2-1; 7 bases align to TRBD2. The V segment lost 4 bases and the J segment 10 bases; nucleotides outside the gene matches: 13. The V gene's germline CDR1 is MGHRA and CDR2 YSYEKL. The CDR3 has 15 amino acids. DNA for the CDR3: TGCGCCAGCAGCCCAACCAGTAGCGGGCTGGGGGAGCAGTTCTTC. As protein: CASSPTSSGLGEQFF.

The V and J genes are TRBV13 and TRBJ2-3, with 11 bases matching TRBD2. The V gene's germline CDR1 is PRHDT and CDR2 FYEKMQ (reference sequence). V gave up 2 bases and J gave up 1 base; unmatched junction bases: 5. The CDR3 spans 17 residues. The CDR3 loop reads CASSLRLAGGGTDTQYF. The CDR3 nucleotides read TGTGCCAGCAGCTTAAGGCTAGCGGGGGGTGGCACAGATACGCAGTATTTT. Looking up the rest from reference TRBV13 and TRBJ2-3 gives the full variable domain: AAGVIQSPRHLIKEKRETATLKCYPIPRHDTVYWYQQGPGQDPQFLISFYEKMQSDKGSIPDRFSAQQFSDYHSELNMSSLELGDSALYFCASSLRLAGGGTDTQYFGPGTRLTVL.